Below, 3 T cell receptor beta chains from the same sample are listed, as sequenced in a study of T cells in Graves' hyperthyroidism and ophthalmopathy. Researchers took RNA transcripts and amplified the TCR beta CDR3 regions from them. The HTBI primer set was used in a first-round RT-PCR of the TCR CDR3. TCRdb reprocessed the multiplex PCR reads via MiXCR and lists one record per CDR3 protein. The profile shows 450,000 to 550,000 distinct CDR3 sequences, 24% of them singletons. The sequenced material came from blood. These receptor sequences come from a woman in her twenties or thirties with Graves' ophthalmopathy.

CDR3 amino acids: CAIPGPQAYEQYF. DNA of the CDR3: TGTGCCATCCCGGGGCCTCAAGCCTACGAGCAGTACTTC. The rearrangement joins TRBV6-1 to TRBJ2-7; D is perhaps TRBD1 or TRBD2 (5 bases each). The V end lost 10 bases, the J end lost 2 bases, and 15 bases lay between the germline ends. Per germline, CDR1 MNHNS and CDR2 SASEGT. The CDR3 is 13 residues long.

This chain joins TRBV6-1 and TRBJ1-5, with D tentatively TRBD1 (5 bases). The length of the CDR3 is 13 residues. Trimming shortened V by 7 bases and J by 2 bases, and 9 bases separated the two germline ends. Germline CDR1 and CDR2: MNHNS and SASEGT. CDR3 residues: CASNGAGNQPQHF. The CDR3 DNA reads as TGTGCCAGCAACGGGGCGGGCAATCAGCCCCAGCATTTT.

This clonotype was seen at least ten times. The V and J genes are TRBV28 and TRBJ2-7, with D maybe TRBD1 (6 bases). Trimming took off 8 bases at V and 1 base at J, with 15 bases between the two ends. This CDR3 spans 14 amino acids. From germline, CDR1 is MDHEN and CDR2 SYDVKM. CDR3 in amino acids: CASSQGPTSYEQYF. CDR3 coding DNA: TGTGCCAGCTCCCAGGGGCCAACTTCCTACGAGCAGTACTTC.